The sequence of this T cell receptor (beta chain) was determined in a study of OX40 agonist ivuxolimab in advanced cancers. Study details: Partial responses occurred in Three dose-escalation patients, one with hepatocellular carcinoma and two with cutaneous melanoma.

The protocol was immunoSEQ multiplex PCR, while the TCRdb copy is restricted to in-frame clones and leaves out a portion. This repertoire shows some 77,000 clones, approximately 94% found once; its top ten account for around 4.9%. With 6 bases removed from V and 1 base from J, the gap between germline ends came to 13 bases. The CDR3 has 15 residues. Germline values: CDR1 SGHVS, CDR2 FQNEAQ. The TCR was taken from an adult with an advanced solid tumor such as melanoma, head and neck, liver or kidney cancer. Sequenced material: CD4+ or CD8+ T cells sorted from blood, taken in a trial of the OX40 agonist ivuxolimab. This chain connects TRBV7-8 to TRBJ2-1; no definite D call. CDR3 nucleotides: TGTGCCAGCAGTTCCCGGCAGTTATCCTACAATGAGCAGTTCTTC. It yields the protein CASSSRQLSYNEQFF.